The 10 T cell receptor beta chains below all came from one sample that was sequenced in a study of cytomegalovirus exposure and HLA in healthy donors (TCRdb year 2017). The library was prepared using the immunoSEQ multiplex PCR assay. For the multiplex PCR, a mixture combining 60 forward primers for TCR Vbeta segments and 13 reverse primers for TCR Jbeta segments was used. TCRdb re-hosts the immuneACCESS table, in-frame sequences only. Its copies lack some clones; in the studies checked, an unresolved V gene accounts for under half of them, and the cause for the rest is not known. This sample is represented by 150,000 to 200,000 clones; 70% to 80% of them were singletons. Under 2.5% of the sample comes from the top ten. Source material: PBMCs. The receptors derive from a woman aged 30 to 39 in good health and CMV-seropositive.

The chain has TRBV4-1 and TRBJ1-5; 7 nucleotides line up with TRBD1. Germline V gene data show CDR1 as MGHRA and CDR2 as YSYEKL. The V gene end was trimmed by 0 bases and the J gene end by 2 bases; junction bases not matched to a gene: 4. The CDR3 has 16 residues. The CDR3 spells CASSQERQGGNQPQHF. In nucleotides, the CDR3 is TGCGCCAGCAGCCAAGAGAGACAGGGCGGCAATCAGCCCCAGCATTTT.

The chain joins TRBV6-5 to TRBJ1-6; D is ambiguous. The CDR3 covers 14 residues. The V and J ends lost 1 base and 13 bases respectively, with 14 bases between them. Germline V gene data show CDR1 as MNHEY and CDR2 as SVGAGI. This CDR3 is CASSYLLTESPLHF. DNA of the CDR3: TGTGCCAGCAGTTACTTGCTCACTGAATCCCCCCTCCACTTT.

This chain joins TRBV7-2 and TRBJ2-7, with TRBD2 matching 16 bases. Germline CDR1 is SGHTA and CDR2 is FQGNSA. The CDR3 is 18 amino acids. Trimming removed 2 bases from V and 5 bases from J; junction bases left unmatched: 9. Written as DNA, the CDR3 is TGTGCCAGCAGCTTATTGGGACTAGCGGGAGGGCCGGCAAACGAGCAGTACTTC. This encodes CASSLLGLAGGPANEQYF.

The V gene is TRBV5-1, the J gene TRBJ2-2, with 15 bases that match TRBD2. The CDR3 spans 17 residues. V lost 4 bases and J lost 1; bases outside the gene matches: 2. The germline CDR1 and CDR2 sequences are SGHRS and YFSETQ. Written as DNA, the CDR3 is TGCGCCAGCAGCAAGGGACTAGCGGGAGGGAACACCGGGGAGCTGTTTTTT. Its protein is CASSKGLAGGNTGELFF.

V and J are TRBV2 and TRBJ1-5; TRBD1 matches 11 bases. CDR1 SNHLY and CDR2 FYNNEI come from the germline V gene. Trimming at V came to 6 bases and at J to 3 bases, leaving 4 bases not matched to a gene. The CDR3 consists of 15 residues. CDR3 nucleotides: TGTGCCAGCAGCTTTGGACAGGGGGCCAATCAGCCCCAGCATTTT. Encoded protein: CASSFGQGANQPQHF.

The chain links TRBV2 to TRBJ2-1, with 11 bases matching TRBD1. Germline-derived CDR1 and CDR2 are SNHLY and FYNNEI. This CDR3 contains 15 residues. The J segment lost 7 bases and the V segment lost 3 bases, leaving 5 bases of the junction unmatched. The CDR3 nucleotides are TGTGCCAGCAGTGATAGGACAGGGGGCTTAAATGAGCAGTTCTTC. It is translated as CASSDRTGGLNEQFF.

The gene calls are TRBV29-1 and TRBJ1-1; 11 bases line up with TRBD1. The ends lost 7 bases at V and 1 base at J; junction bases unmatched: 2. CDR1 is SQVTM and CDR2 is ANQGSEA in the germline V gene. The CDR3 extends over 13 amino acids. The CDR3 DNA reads TGCAGCGGAGGGACAGGGGGGAACACTGAAGCTTTCTTT. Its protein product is CSGGTGGNTEAFF.

The CDR3 DNA is TGTGCCTGGAGTAAAGTCAGGGTGACTGGAAACACCATATATTTT. Protein: CAWSKVRVTGNTIYF. V and J are TRBV30 and TRBJ1-3; weak D call: TRBD1 (5 bases). The CDR3 contains 15 residues. V dropped 2 bases and J dropped 2 bases, with 13 bases sitting between them. CDR1 is GTSNPN and CDR2 is SVGIG in the germline V gene (reference sequence).

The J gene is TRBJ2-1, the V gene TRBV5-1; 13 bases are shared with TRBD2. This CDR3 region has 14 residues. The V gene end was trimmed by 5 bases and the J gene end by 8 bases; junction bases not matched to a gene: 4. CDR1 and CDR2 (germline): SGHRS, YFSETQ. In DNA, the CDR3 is TGCGCCAGCAGACTAGCGGGAGGGGCCGATGAGCAGTTCTTC. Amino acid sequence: CASRLAGGADEQFF.

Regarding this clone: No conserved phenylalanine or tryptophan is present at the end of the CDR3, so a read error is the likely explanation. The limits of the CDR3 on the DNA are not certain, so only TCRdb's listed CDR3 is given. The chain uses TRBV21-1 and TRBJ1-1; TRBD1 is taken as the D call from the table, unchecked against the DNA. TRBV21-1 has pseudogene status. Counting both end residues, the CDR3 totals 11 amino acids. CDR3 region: CASSTLPGHSG.